The 29 T cell receptor beta chains given below trace back to one sample, sequenced in a study of shared clonotypes between healthy human individuals. TCRdb's table, derived via immunoSEQ multiplex PCR, lists solely in-frame clones and lacks some. The table has some 1.5 million clones, roughly 95% seen once. Sequencing input: naive CD4+ T cells sorted from blood. The subset was: CD45RA+ positively selected. Receptor source: a man aged 25 to 40 in good health.

About this clone: Other nucleotide sequences in the sample specify the same CDR3. The CDR3 DNA reads TGTGCCAGCTCACCACTCGGGCAGGGAAGCACAGATACGCAGTATTTT. Its protein product is CASSPLGQGSTDTQYF. The chain couples TRBV18 to TRBJ2-3; tentative D call: TRBD1 (5 bases). The ends were cut back, 1 base at V and 0 bases at J, with 11 bases in the middle. The length of the CDR3 is 16 residues. CDR1 and CDR2 from the germline V gene are KGHSH and LQKENI.

CDR3 nucleotide sequence: TGTGCCATCTGTCCTGTGTCGAACACCGGGGAGCTGTTTTTT. It specifies CAICPVSNTGELFF. The chain combines TRBV6-1 with TRBJ2-2; D unresolved. Germline V CDR1 and CDR2: MNHNS, SASEGT. This CDR3 contains 14 residues. V dropped 10 bases and J dropped 0 bases, with 12 bases sitting between them.

This rearrangement joins TRBV28 to TRBJ2-7; TRBD1 matches 9 bases. The germline gives CDR1 MDHEN, CDR2 SYDVKM. V shed 1 base and J 3 bases; nucleotides not matched to a gene: 4. This CDR3 is 15 amino acids long. CDR3 DNA sequence: TGTGCCAGCAGTTTATCGGGGACAGGGCACTACGAGCAGTACTTC. Amino acids: CASSLSGTGHYEQYF. The full variable domain, in which reference TRBV28 and TRBJ2-7 provide the parts outside the CDR3, is DVKVTQSSRYLVKRTGEKVFLECVQDMDHENMFWYRQDPGLGLRLIYFSYDVKMKEKGDIPEGYSVSREKKERFSLILESASTNQTSMYLCASSLSGTGHYEQYFGPGTRLTVT.

The CDR3 DNA reads TGCGCCAGCAGCTTCAATCAGCGCAGCTCTGGGGCCAACGTCCTGACTTTC. Translation: CASSFNQRSSGANVLTF. This chain uses TRBV5-1 with TRBJ2-6, with D hard to call. This CDR3 is built from 17 residues. Germline lookup yields CDR1 SGHRS and CDR2 YFSETQ. The V gene lost 2 bases and the J gene lost 0 bases, with 12 bases spanning the gap.

The V gene is TRBV28, the J gene TRBJ2-7; D is undetermined. CDR1 is MDHEN, CDR2 SYDVKM, per germline. The CDR3 is 15 residues long. The V end was cut by 3 bases, the J end by 0 bases, with 12 bases between. The CDR3 loop reads CASSFRRTSSYEQYF. The CDR3 DNA follows: TGTGCCAGCAGTTTCCGCAGGACCAGCTCCTACGAGCAGTACTTC.

This sequence joins TRBV10-3 and TRBJ1-2; D call uncertain. CDR3 length: 15 amino acids. Trimming cost V 3 bases and J 2 bases, with 13 bases left between them. CDR1 is ENHRY, CDR2 SYGVKD, per germline. The CDR3 bases are TGTGCCATCAGTGAAGGCTCCGGACTCAACTATGGCTACACCTTC. This codes for CAISEGSGLNYGYTF.

The gene calls are TRBV5-8 and TRBJ2-1; perhaps TRBD1 as D (6 bases). V dropped 3 bases and J dropped 13 bases, with 17 bases sitting between them. Germline V lookup: CDR1 SGHTS, CDR2 YDEGEE. The CDR3 extends over 13 amino acids. The CDR3 sequence: CASSSPPGATQFF. For the CDR3, the DNA is TGTGCCAGCAGCTCGCCGCCAGGGGCGACTCAGTTCTTC.

The rearrangement uses TRBV5-1 and TRBJ2-7; TRBD1 is a possible D gene (6 bases). The ends were cut back, 0 bases at V and 7 bases at J, with 17 bases in the middle. Germline-derived CDR1 and CDR2 are SGHRS and YFSETQ. CDR3 length: 15 amino acids. Here the CDR3 reads CASSLASTYTGEQYF. CDR3 coding DNA: TGCGCCAGCAGCTTGGCCTCGACATATACAGGGGAGCAGTACTTC.

This clone has just one count. The chain has TRBV27 and TRBJ1-2; D possibly corresponds to TRBD1 (6 bases). From germline, CDR1 is MNHEY and CDR2 SMNVEV (reference sequence). Trimming removed 2 bases at V and 6 bases at J, with 10 bases between. This CDR3 is 13 amino acids long. CDR3 in DNA: TGTGCCAGCAGTTTAAACAGGGTCGATGGCTACACCTTC. Amino acid sequence: CASSLNRVDGYTF.

In the case of this clone: Other DNA sequences in this specimen translate into the identical CDR3. The chain recombines TRBV6-5 with TRBJ2-5, with 12 bases that match TRBD2. The junction had 5 bases not matched to a gene; V was cut back by 2 bases and J by 4 bases. Looked up from germline, CDR1 is MNHEY and CDR2 is SVGAGI. The length of the CDR3 is 16 residues. As DNA, the CDR3 is TGTGCCAGCAGTTACCTACTAGCGGGAGGCCGAGAGACCCAGTACTTC. Translated, it gives CASSYLLAGGRETQYF.

The V call is TRBV18, the J call TRBJ2-2, with D possibly TRBD1 on 6 matching bases. The CDR3 is 15 amino acids. CDR1 and CDR2 (germline): KGHSH, LQKENI. Trimming shortened V by 8 bases and J by 0 bases, and 13 bases separated the two germline ends. CDR3 region: CASRTGTPNTGELFF. The CDR3 nucleotides are TGTGCCAGCCGGACCGGGACACCGAACACCGGGGAGCTGTTTTTT. The entire variable domain, with the rest obtained from reference TRBV18 and TRBJ2-2, is as follows: NAGVMQNPRHLVRRRGQEARLRCSPMKGHSHVYWYRQLPEEGLKFMVYLQKENIIDESGMPKERFSAEFPKEGPSILRIQQVVRGDSAAYFCASRTGTPNTGELFFGEGSRLTVL.

The chain combines TRBV6-6 with TRBJ1-5, with a weak D call TRBD1 (5 bases). The CDR3 has 12 residues. The V gene lost 7 bases and the J gene lost 12 bases, with 16 bases spanning the gap. Germline-derived CDR1 and CDR2 are MNHNY and SVGAGI (reference sequence). The CDR3 here is CASTLLGQVQHF. For the CDR3, the DNA is TGTGCCAGCACTTTACTGGGGCAGGTCCAGCATTTT.

The chain uses TRBV29-1 and TRBJ2-7; a possible D gene is TRBD1 (6 bases). The V gene lost 6 bases and the J gene lost 1 base, with 16 bases spanning the gap. CDR1 SQVTM and CDR2 ANQGSEA come from the germline V gene. CDR3 length: 14 amino acids. CDR3 DNA sequence: TGCAGCGTAGCCTCAGGGGTAGGGTCCTACGAGCAGTACTTC. Translation gives CSVASGVGSYEQYF.

The chain joins TRBV27 to TRBJ1-4; 12 bases are shared with TRBD1. Germline CDR1 and CDR2: MNHEY and SMNVEV (reference sequence). V lost 2 bases and J lost 7; bases outside the gene matches: 11. The CDR3 is made up of 18 amino acids. The CDR3 is CASSLRRDRGRLGEKLFF. In DNA form, the CDR3 reads TGTGCCAGCAGTTTACGCCGGGACAGGGGGCGTTTGGGTGAAAAACTGTTTTTT.

This chain links TRBV6-1 with TRBJ2-1; no firm D call. V shed 4 bases and J shed 2 bases, with 6 bases lying between them. The CDR3 is made up of 13 amino acids. CDR1 and CDR2 (germline): MNHNS, SASEGT. CDR3 nucleotide sequence: TGTGCCAGCAGTGTCTCCCCCTACAATGAGCAGTTCTTC. Its protein product is CASSVSPYNEQFF.

The V call is TRBV5-1, the J call TRBJ1-3, with TRBD1 identical over 7 bases. Per germline, CDR1 SGHRS and CDR2 YFSETQ. With V trimmed by 4 bases and J by 0 bases, 7 bases remained unmatched. The CDR3 sequence is 16 residues long. DNA of the CDR3: TGCGCCAGCAGCCCACAGGGGCAGCTCTCTGGAAACACCATATATTTT. Its protein is CASSPQGQLSGNTIYF.

This clone turned up a few times. The rearrangement links TRBV30 to TRBJ1-1; no clear D gene. V was trimmed by 1 base and J by 0 bases, leaving 3 bases between them. CDR1 and CDR2 from the germline V gene are GTSNPN and SVGIG (reference sequence). There are 12 residues in the CDR3. For the CDR3, the DNA is TGTGCCTGGAGTGCCTTGAACACTGAAGCTTTCTTT. It translates to CAWSALNTEAFF. Drawing the rest from reference TRBV30 and TRBJ1-1, the complete variable domain is SQTIHQWPATLVQPVGSPLSLECTVEGTSNPNLYWYRQAAGRGLQLLFYSVGIGQISSEVPQNLSASRPQDRQFILSSKKLLLSDSGFYLCAWSALNTEAFFGQGTRLTVV.

CDR3 region: CASMTRSGGELYEQYF. The CDR3 DNA reads TGTGCCAGCATGACCAGGTCGGGGGGTGAATTATACGAGCAGTACTTC. J is TRBJ2-7 and V is TRBV28; 7 bases are shared with TRBD2. The CDR3 consists of 16 residues. After removal of 7 bases from V and 4 bases from J, the junction contained 16 bases not matched to a gene. Germline CDR1 MDHEN, CDR2 SYDVKM.

With respect to this clone: Other DNA sequences in this specimen translate into the identical CDR3. Written as DNA, the CDR3 is TGCAGCGTCGCCGGGACTAATGAAAAACTGTTTTTT. It is translated as CSVAGTNEKLFF. This chain joins TRBV29-1 and TRBJ1-4; D gene ambiguous. The ends were cut back, 6 bases at V and 2 bases at J, with 7 bases in the middle. CDR1 is SQVTM, CDR2 ANQGSEA, per germline. The CDR3 contains 12 residues.

The rearrangement joins TRBV7-2 to TRBJ2-6; D is ambiguous. Trimming shortened V by 6 bases and J by 1 base, and 10 bases separated the two germline ends. CDR1 and CDR2 (germline): SGHTA, FQGNSA. The CDR3 spans 15 residues. DNA of the CDR3: TGTGCCAGCAGTTTGGGAATATCTGGGGCCAACGTCCTGACTTTC. It codes for CASSLGISGANVLTF.

V gene TRBV7-2 combines with J gene TRBJ1-5; no definite D call. Looked up from germline, CDR1 is SGHTA and CDR2 is FQGNSA. The CDR3 is 15 residues long. Deletions cut 1 base from V and 3 bases from J, with 10 bases between. The DNA of the CDR3 is TGTGCCAGCAGCTTAGTTGTTGGTAACAATCAGCCCCAGCATTTT. It codes for CASSLVVGNNQPQHF.

This chain joins TRBV6-1 and TRBJ2-7; D unresolved. Germline V gene lookup returns CDR1 MNHNS and CDR2 SASEGT. V lost 5 bases and J 3 bases, leaving 14 bases between the germline ends. The CDR3 has 14 residues. CDR3 protein: CASSPGPGRYEQYF. The CDR3 region has the DNA TGTGCCAGCAGTCCAGGACCGGGTCGCTACGAGCAGTACTTC.

The rearrangement joins TRBV29-1 to TRBJ1-1; TRBD1 is a possible D gene (5 bases). The CDR3 extends over 15 amino acids. Germline-derived CDR1 and CDR2 are SQVTM and ANQGSEA. The V and J ends lost 0 bases and 1 base respectively, with 12 bases between them. DNA of the CDR3: TGCAGCGTTGAAGATTGGCCAGGGACGAACACTGAAGCTTTCTTT. Translation gives CSVEDWPGTNTEAFF.

This sequence joins TRBV6-6 and TRBJ1-4, with D tentatively TRBD1 (5 bases). The V end lost 7 bases, the J end lost 6 bases, and 9 bases lay between the germline ends. Germline CDR1 and CDR2: MNHNY and SVGAGI (reference sequence). The CDR3 has 12 amino acids. In DNA form, the CDR3 reads TGTGCCAGCACTTCCAGGGATGAAAAACTGTTTTTT. Its protein is CASTSRDEKLFF.

This chain links TRBV2 with TRBJ1-1; D is unclear. The V end was cut by 2 bases, the J end by 0 bases, with 16 bases between. The CDR3 consists of 17 residues. CDR1 is SNHLY and CDR2 is FYNNEI in the germline V gene. CDR3 coding DNA: TGTGCCAGCAGTGAATGGGCAGGAGCACTTTTGAACACTGAAGCTTTCTTT. Translated: CASSEWAGALLNTEAFF.

The rearrangement joins TRBV13 to TRBJ2-4; 13 bases map to TRBD2. Germline V CDR1 and CDR2: PRHDT, FYEKMQ (reference sequence). The V and J ends lost 4 bases and 1 base, in that order; junction bases with no gene match: 10. The CDR3 is 19 amino acids. The DNA for the CDR3 is TGTGCCAGCAGCTCAAGGACTAGCGGGAGTACGAGGGCCAAAAACATTCAGTACTTC. This translates into CASSSRTSGSTRAKNIQYF.

This chain links TRBV6-5 with TRBJ2-7; D possibly corresponds to TRBD1 (5 bases). V was cut by 2 bases and J by 1 base, with 15 bases left in between. Germline CDR1 and CDR2: MNHEY and SVGAGI. This CDR3 has 16 amino acids. The CDR3, as DNA: TGTGCCAGCAGTTACGTAAGTACAGGATCGTCCTACGAGCAGTACTTC. Translation gives CASSYVSTGSSYEQYF.

The chain is built from TRBV9 and TRBJ2-2; no clear D. Germline CDR1 is SGDLS and CDR2 is YYNGEE. This CDR3 is 14 amino acids long. V was clipped by 3 bases and J by 8 bases, with 14 bases between them. The CDR3 DNA follows: TGTGCCAGCAGCGGGGTGGGGTTTAATGGGGAGCTGTTTTTT. Its translation is CASSGVGFNGELFF.

The chain links TRBV27 to TRBJ2-3; D not certain. Germline assignment: CDR1 MNHEY and CDR2 SMNVEV (reference sequence). The CDR3 has 14 amino acids. The ends were cut back, 6 bases at V and 0 bases at J, with 10 bases in the middle. CDR3 protein: CASRSRSSTDTQYF. CDR3 nucleotides: TGTGCCAGCAGGTCTAGATCCAGCACAGATACGCAGTATTTT.